The 14 T cell receptor beta chains listed next were all sequenced from one sample in a study of T cell repertoires in cytomegalovirus infection. TCRdb re-derived calls from the reads in MiXCR, one entry per CDR3 protein. Altogether fewer than 250,000 distinct CDR3 sequences are present, 10% to 15% being singletons, with the ten largest covering about 1.5%. The sample consisted of PBMCs. The receptor set was obtained from a human donor in good health (CMV status not recorded). Some clones in this sample may be carry-over from other donors' samples.

The chain links TRBV5-1 to TRBJ2-3, with a tentative D call TRBD2 (7 bases). Looked up from germline, CDR1 is SGHRS and CDR2 is YFSETQ. The V end was cut by 5 bases, the J end by 2 bases, with 15 bases between. The CDR3 sequence is 15 residues long. In DNA, the CDR3 is TGCGCCAGCAGACCCGGGGGGCACCACACAGATACGCAGTATTTT. Amino acids: CASRPGGHHTDTQYF.

This chain connects TRBV25-1 to TRBJ1-5, with TRBD1 as a possible D gene (5 bases). V was trimmed by 3 bases and J by 2 bases, leaving 14 bases between them. Germline assignment: CDR1 MGHDK and CDR2 SYGVNS. The CDR3 length is 16 residues. The CDR3 sequence: CASSDSQGSGNQPQHF. DNA for the CDR3: TGTGCCAGCAGTGATTCTCAGGGTAGTGGCAATCAGCCCCAGCATTTT.

This clonotype was counted many times. The CDR3 DNA sequence: TGTGCCACCAGTGTCCCGGGCCCCCAAGAGACCCAGTACTTC. It yields the protein CATSVPGPQETQYF. V and J are TRBV24-1 and TRBJ2-5; D is undetermined. V lost 5 bases and J 1 base, leaving 10 bases between the germline ends. Germline CDR1 and CDR2: KGHDR and SFDVKD. The CDR3 covers 14 residues.

This clonotype turned up a few times. The rearrangement joins TRBV10-1 to TRBJ1-5, with unresolved D. V was trimmed by 7 bases and J by 2 bases, leaving 15 bases between them. Germline V gives CDR1 WNHNN, CDR2 SYGVQD (reference sequence). The CDR3 has 15 amino acids. The CDR3 protein is CASTVGFMGNQPQHF. In nucleotides, the CDR3 is TGCGCCAGCACTGTTGGGTTTATGGGCAATCAGCCCCAGCATTTT.

The sample holds many counts of this clonotype. The chain employs TRBV11-1 and TRBJ2-5; D is possibly TRBD1 (6 bases). V was pared by 4 bases and J by 3 bases, with 15 bases between. The CDR3 contains 15 residues. The germline gives CDR1 SGHAT, CDR2 FQDESV (reference sequence). This chain's CDR3 is CASSSPRTAKETQYF. The CDR3 DNA is TGTGCCAGCAGCTCACCGCGGACAGCGAAAGAGACCCAGTACTTC.

This clonotype was recorded at least ten times. V gene TRBV7-9 combines with J gene TRBJ1-4; a weak D match, TRBD1 (6 bases). With 6 bases removed from V and 8 bases from J, the gap between germline ends came to 19 bases. Germline CDR1 reads SEHNR; CDR2 reads FQNEAQ (reference sequence). The CDR3 has 15 amino acids. The CDR3 nucleotides read TGTGCCAGCAGGGCTATACAGGGAATTGGGGAAAAACTGTTTTTT. Residues: CASRAIQGIGEKLFF.

This clonotype was detected many times. The chain carries TRBV6-5 and TRBJ2-3; D is perhaps TRBD2 (6 bases). The CDR3 totals 11 residues. CDR1 MNHEY and CDR2 SVGAGI come from the germline V gene. Trimming took 4 bases from V and 8 from J, leaving 7 bases between them. DNA for the CDR3: TGTGCCAGCAGTTTCGGGGGTACGCAGTATTTT. Its translation is CASSFGGTQYF.

The table lists this clonotype with many counts. CDR3 amino acids: CASRSGLAGVGEQYF. As DNA, the CDR3 is TGTGCCAGCAGATCGGGACTAGCGGGAGTAGGCGAGCAGTACTTC. The chain has TRBV7-2 and TRBJ2-7, with TRBD2 matching 14 bases. The CDR3 covers 15 residues. The V gene's germline CDR1 is SGHTA and CDR2 FQGNSA. V shed 6 bases, J shed 6 bases, and the junction held 7 bases outside the gene matches.

The chain uses TRBV4-2 and TRBJ2-2; D may be TRBD2 (5 bases). V shed 7 bases and J shed 6 bases, with 18 bases lying between them. CDR3 length: 15 residues. CDR1 LGHNA and CDR2 YNFKEQ come from the germline V gene. CDR3 loop: CASTLSGGGPGELFF. The CDR3 DNA reads TGTGCCAGCACCCTCTCAGGTGGAGGCCCCGGGGAGCTGTTTTTT.

The table lists this clonotype with many counts. The V call is TRBV7-2, the J call TRBJ1-1, with D perhaps matching TRBD1 (6 bases). The CDR3 loop spans 15 amino acids. Trimming removed 3 bases at V and 4 bases at J, with 15 bases between. CDR1 and CDR2 (germline): SGHTA, FQGNSA. CDR3 amino acids: CASSFNGGTGTEAFF. CDR3 bases: TGTGCCAGCAGCTTTAACGGGGGCACGGGCACTGAAGCTTTCTTT.

The chain carries TRBV7-2 and TRBJ1-3, with D unresolved. The CDR3 runs to 14 residues. Trimming cost V 1 base and J 2 bases, with 6 bases left between them. Per the germline V gene, CDR1 is SGHTA and CDR2 is FQGNSA. The CDR3 coding sequence is TGTGCCAGCAGCTTAGTAGCAGCTGGAAACACCATATATTTT. Translating gives CASSLVAAGNTIYF. Full variable domain (remainder filled in from reference TRBV7-2 and TRBJ1-3): GAGVSQSPSNKVTEKGKDVELRCDPISGHTALYWYRQSLGQGLEFLIYFQGNSAPDKSGLPSDRFSAERTGGSVSTLTIQRTQQEDSAVYLCASSLVAAGNTIYFGEGSWLTVV.

This clonotype was observed at least ten times. J is TRBJ1-5 and V is TRBV4-3; D not certain. CDR3 length: 11 amino acids. The V end was cut by 0 bases, the J end by 9 bases, with 3 bases between. Germline V gives CDR1 LGHNA, CDR2 YSLEER. CDR3 protein: CASSQERPQHF. Written as DNA, the CDR3 is TGCGCCAGCAGCCAAGAACGGCCCCAGCATTTT.

V usage is TRBV11-2 and J usage is TRBJ2-4, with D perhaps TRBD1 (8 bases). The length of the CDR3 is 15 residues. CDR1 and CDR2 from the germline V gene are SGHAT and FQNNGV. The ends were cut back, 4 bases at V and 6 bases at J, with 16 bases in the middle. As DNA, the CDR3 is TGTGCCAGCAGCTCACAGGGGGGGTCCGGAAACATTCAGTACTTC. Protein: CASSSQGGSGNIQYF.

This clonotype has a count of ten or more. This chain links TRBV7-2 with TRBJ2-5, with D possibly being TRBD2 (5 bases). The V gene's germline CDR1 is SGHTA and CDR2 FQGNSA. The CDR3 is 14 residues long. V lost 1 base to trimming and J lost 5 bases, with 11 bases between them. The CDR3 sequence is CASSLEDSGETQYF. The CDR3, as DNA: TGTGCCAGCAGCTTAGAGGACTCAGGCGAGACCCAGTACTTC.